A single TCR beta chain is shown here with its context. The germline V gene has CDR1 LNHDA and CDR2 SQIVND (reference sequence). This CDR3 contains 15 residues. The V and J ends lost 5 bases and 0 bases respectively, with 11 bases between them. Assay: immunoSEQ multiplex PCR; the TCRdb copy retains only in-frame clones and omits some. The repertoire holds 75,000 to 100,000 clones, 85% to 90% seen once, with approximately 27% in the top ten. This sample was included in a study of T cell responses to AZD1222 COVID-19 vaccine. Sequenced material: peripheral blood, taken on day 0 of AZD1222 vaccination. This TCR was recovered from an adult in good health. The rearrangement links TRBV19 to TRBJ1-3; D unresolved. The CDR3 region is CASSPGLRSGNTIYF. The DNA for the CDR3 is TGTGCCAGTAGTCCCGGACTCCGCTCTGGAAACACCATATATTTT.